This TCR beta chain emerged from a study of glioma-infiltrating T cells after dendritic cell vaccination. The PCR used 60 V beta and 13 J beta primers. Here immunoSEQ multiplex PCR was the method, and the copy in TCRdb shows in-frame clones only, minus some. The table records approximately 100,000 clones, about 79% of them present only once. Isocitrate dehydrogenase mutation was absent in all glioblastoma patients. PBMC sampling occurred before vaccination, two weeks after the third dose, and at progression. This TCR was sampled from a human donor with glioblastoma. The sequenced sample was blood, obtained before dendritic cell vaccination.

CDR3: CASSYSGTSGYEQYF. The CDR3 DNA is TGTGCCAGCAGTTACTCAGGGACTAGCGGGTACGAGCAGTACTTC. This chain uses TRBV6-6 with TRBJ2-7, with TRBD2 matching over 12 bases. Germline CDR1 reads MNHNY; CDR2 reads SVGAGI (reference sequence). The CDR3 consists of 15 residues. The V gene end was trimmed by 0 bases and the J gene end by 4 bases; junction bases not matched to a gene: 1.